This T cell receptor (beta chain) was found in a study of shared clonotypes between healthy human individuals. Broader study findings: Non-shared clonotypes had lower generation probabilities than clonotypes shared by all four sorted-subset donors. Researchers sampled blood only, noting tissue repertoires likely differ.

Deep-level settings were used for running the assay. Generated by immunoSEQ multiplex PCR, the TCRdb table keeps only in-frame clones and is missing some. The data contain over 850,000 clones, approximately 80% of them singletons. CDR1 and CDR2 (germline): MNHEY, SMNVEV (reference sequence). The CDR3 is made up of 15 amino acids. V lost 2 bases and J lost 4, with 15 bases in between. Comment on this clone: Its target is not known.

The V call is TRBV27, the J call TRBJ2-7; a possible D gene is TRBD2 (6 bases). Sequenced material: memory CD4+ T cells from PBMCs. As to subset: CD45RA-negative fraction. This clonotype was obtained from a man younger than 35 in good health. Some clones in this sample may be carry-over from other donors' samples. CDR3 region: CASSLRPPSAYEQYF. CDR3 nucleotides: TGTGCCAGCAGTTTAAGGCCTCCTAGCGCTTACGAGCAGTACTTC.